Below are 3 T cell receptor beta chains sequenced from a single sample in a study of blood T cell repertoires in COVID-19. The table came from immunoSEQ multiplex PCR; TCRdb's copy has only in-frame clones and leaves some out. This table holds more than 95,000 clones, about 90% found once. Sequencing input: peripheral blood. The origin of the receptors is a man aged 50 to 60 with acute or convalescent COVID-19.

This clone was seen once. The genes are TRBV27 and TRBJ2-5, with 8 positions matching TRBD1. Trimming removed 5 bases from V and 5 bases from J; junction bases left unmatched: 4. Per germline, CDR1 MNHEY and CDR2 SMNVEV (reference sequence). The CDR3 covers 13 residues. CDR3 DNA: TGTGCCAGCAGTCGGACAGGGTCTGAGACCCAGTACTTC. Protein sequence: CASSRTGSETQYF.

The chain joins TRBV3-1 (or the pseudogene TRBV3-2) to TRBJ1-1; a weak D match, TRBD1 (6 bases). This CDR3 comprises 14 residues. With 4 bases removed from V and 0 bases from J, the gap between germline ends came to 9 bases. The germline gives CDR1 LGHDT, CDR2 YNNKEL (reference sequence). CDR3 bases: TGTGCCAGCAGCCCAGGGGTCCTGAACACTGAAGCTTTCTTT. Its protein is CASSPGVLNTEAFF.

This chain connects TRBV11-2 to TRBJ1-5, with D possibly being TRBD1 (5 bases). The V end lost 1 base, the J end lost 6 bases, and 10 bases lay between the germline ends. The CDR3 contains 14 residues. CDR1 is SGHAT, CDR2 FQNNGV, per germline. The CDR3 here is CASSLVGGGQPQHF. As DNA, the CDR3 is TGTGCCAGCAGCTTAGTTGGCGGGGGTCAGCCCCAGCATTTT.